The TCR beta chain described here comes from a study of OX40 agonist ivuxolimab in advanced cancers. Study details: Hepatocellular carcinoma, melanoma, renal cell or head and neck cancer occurred in dose-escalation patients.

The CDR3 has 16 amino acids. Trimming stripped 6 bases from V and 2 bases from J, with 19 bases between. In germline, CDR1 is ENHRY, CDR2 SYGVKD. TCRdb's copy holds only in-frame clones and misses some; the assay was immunoSEQ multiplex PCR. The table has fewer than 75,000 clones, about nine tenths seen once. Sequenced material: CD4+ or CD8+ T cells sorted from blood, taken in a trial of the OX40 agonist ivuxolimab. The rearrangement links TRBV10-3 to TRBJ1-1, with D perhaps matching TRBD1 (6 bases). The sequence came from an adult with an advanced solid tumor such as melanoma, head and neck, liver or kidney cancer. The CDR3 region is CAISPRGGNKNTEAFF. CDR3 bases: TGTGCCATCAGCCCCCGGGGGGGCAATAAAAACACTGAAGCTTTCTTT.